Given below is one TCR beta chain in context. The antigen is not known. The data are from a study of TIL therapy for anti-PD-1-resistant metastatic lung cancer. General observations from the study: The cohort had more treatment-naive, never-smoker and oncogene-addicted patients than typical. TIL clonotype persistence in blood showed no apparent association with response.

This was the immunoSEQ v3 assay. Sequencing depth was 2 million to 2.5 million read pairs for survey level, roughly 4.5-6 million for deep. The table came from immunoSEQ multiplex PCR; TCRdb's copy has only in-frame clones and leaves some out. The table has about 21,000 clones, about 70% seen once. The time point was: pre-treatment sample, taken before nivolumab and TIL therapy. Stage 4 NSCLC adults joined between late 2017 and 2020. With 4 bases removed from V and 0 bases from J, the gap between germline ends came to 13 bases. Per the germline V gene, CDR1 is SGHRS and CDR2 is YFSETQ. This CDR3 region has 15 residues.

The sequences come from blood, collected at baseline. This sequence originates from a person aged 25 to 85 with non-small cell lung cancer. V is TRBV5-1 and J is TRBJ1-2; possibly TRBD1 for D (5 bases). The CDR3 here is CASSRGDPANYGYTF. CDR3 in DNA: TGCGCCAGCAGCCGTGGGGACCCTGCTAACTATGGCTACACCTTC. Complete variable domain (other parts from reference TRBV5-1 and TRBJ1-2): KAGVTQTPRYLIKTRGQQVTLSCSPISGHRSVSWYQQTPGQGLQFLFEYFSETQRNKGNFPGRFSGRQFSNSRSEMNVSTLELGDSALYLCASSRGDPANYGYTFGSGTRLTVV.